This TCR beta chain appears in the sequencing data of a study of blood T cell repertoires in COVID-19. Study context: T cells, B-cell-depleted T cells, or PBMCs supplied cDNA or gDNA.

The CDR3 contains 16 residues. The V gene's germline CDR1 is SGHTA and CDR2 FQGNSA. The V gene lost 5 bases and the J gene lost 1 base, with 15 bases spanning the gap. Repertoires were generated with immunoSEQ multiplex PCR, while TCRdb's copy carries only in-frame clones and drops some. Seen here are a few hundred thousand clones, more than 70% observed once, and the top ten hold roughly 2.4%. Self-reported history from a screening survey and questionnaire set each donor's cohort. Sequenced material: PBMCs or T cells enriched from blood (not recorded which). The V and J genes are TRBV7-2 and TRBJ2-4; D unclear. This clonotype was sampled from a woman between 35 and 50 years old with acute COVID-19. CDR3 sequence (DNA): TGTGCCAGCAGCCTAGACTGGGCCATGGCCAAAAACATTCAGTACTTC. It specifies CASSLDWAMAKNIQYF.